The TCR beta chain under discussion was sequenced for a study of blood T cells in healthy people across ages. For the second PCR, which ran for about 7 to 11 cycles, a sample-barcoded 5' primer and a J-beta primer mix were used. TCRdb independently ran MiXCR on the 5' RACE reads; one entry per CDR3 protein. This table has around 1,000,000 distinct CDR3 sequences, approximately 25% appearing once. V lost 4 bases to trimming and J lost 3 bases, with 10 bases between them. From germline, CDR1 is LNHDA and CDR2 SQIVND (reference sequence). The CDR3 is 14 amino acids. These same records also appear under a second study, on T cells of mothers and their children.

The chain uses TRBV19 and TRBJ1-5; maybe TRBD1 (6 bases). This receptor was taken from a girl aged 2-10 years in good health. Material for sequencing was blood. The CDR3 bases are TGTGCCAGTAGTACAGGGGCGTCCAATCAGCCCCAGCATTTT. Residues: CASSTGASNQPQHF.